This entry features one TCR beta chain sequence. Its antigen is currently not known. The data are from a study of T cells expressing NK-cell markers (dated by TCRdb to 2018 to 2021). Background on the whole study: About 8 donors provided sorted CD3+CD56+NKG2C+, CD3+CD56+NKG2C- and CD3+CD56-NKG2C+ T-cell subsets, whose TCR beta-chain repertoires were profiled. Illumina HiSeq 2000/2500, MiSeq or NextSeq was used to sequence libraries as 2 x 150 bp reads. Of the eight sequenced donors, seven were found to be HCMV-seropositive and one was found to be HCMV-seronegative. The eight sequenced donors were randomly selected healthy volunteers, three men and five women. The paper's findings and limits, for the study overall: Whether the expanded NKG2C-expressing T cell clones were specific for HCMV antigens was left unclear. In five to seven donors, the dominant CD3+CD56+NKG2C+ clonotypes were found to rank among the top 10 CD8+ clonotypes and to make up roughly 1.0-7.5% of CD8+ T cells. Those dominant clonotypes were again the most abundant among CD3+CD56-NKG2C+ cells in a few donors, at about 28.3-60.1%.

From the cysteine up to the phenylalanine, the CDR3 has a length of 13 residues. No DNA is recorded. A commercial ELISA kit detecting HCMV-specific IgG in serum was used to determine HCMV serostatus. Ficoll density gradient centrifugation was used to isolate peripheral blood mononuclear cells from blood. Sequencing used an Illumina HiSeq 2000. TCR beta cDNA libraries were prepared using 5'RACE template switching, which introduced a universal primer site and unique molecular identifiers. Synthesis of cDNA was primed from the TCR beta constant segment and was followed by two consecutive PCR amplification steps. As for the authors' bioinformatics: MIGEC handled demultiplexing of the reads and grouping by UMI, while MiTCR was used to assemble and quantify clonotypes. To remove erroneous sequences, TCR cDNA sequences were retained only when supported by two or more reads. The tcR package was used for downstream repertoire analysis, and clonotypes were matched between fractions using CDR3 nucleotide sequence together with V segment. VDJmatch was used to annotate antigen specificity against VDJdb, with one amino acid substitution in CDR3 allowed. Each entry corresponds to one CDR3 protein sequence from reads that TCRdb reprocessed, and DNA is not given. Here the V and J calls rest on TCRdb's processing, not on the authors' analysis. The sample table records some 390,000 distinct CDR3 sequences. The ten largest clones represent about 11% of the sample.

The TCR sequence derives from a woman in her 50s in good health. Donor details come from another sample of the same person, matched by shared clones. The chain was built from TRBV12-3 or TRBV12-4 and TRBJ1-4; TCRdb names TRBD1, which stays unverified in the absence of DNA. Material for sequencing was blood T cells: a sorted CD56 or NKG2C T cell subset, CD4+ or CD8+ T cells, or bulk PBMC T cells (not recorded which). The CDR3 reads CASSLSQGEKLFF.